The 7 T cell receptor beta chains reported below all come from one sample, sequenced in a study of T cell repertoires in cytomegalovirus infection. TCRdb re-called the reads with MiXCR, one entry per CDR3 protein. The data hold about 740,000 distinct CDR3 sequences, with less than 40% observed a single time. What was sequenced was PBMCs. The receptor source for this set is a human donor in good health (CMV status not recorded). Some clones in this sample may be carry-over from other donors' samples.

This rearrangement joins TRBV25-1 to TRBJ2-5; 9 bases map to TRBD1. J lost 5 bases, V lost 8 bases, and 9 bases had no gene match. CDR1 MGHDK and CDR2 SYGVNS come from the germline V gene. The CDR3 has 14 amino acids. In DNA, the CDR3 is TGTGCCAGCTCCTCCGGGACAGGGTTCGAGACCCAGTACTTC. This translates into CASSSGTGFETQYF.

The V and J genes are TRBV7-9 and TRBJ2-2; D is unclear. Germline values: CDR1 SEHNR, CDR2 FQNEAQ (reference sequence). This CDR3 is 12 amino acids long. The V end lost 4 bases, the J end lost 6 bases, and 6 bases lay between the germline ends. The CDR3 here is CASSYIPGELFF. CDR3 nucleotide sequence: TGTGCCAGCAGCTACATACCCGGGGAGCTGTTTTTT.

The chain carries TRBV28 and TRBJ1-5, with D perhaps TRBD1 (5 bases). Germline-derived CDR1 and CDR2 are MDHEN and SYDVKM. Trimming removed 7 bases at V and 5 bases at J, with 15 bases between. This CDR3 has 14 amino acids. The CDR3 loop is CASTPHLGHQPQHF. The CDR3 DNA reads TGTGCCAGCACCCCTCACCTGGGACATCAGCCCCAGCATTTT. The complete variable domain, with remaining parts taken from reference TRBV28 and TRBJ1-5, reads DVKVTQSSRYLVKRTGEKVFLECVQDMDHENMFWYRQDPGLGLRLIYFSYDVKMKEKGDIPEGYSVSREKKERFSLILESASTNQTSMYLCASTPHLGHQPQHFGDGTRLSIL.

This clonotype was observed a few times. The V and J genes are TRBV5-1 and TRBJ2-2; weak D call: TRBD2 (6 bases). The germline gives CDR1 SGHRS, CDR2 YFSETQ. The CDR3 is 14 amino acids. V lost 0 bases and J lost 6, with 9 bases in between. In nucleotides, the CDR3 is TGCGCCAGCAGCTTGGATTGGGGGGCCGGGGAGCTGTTTTTT. Its protein product is CASSLDWGAGELFF. The full variable domain, in which reference TRBV5-1 and TRBJ2-2 provide the parts outside the CDR3, is KAGVTQTPRYLIKTRGQQVTLSCSPISGHRSVSWYQQTPGQGLQFLFEYFSETQRNKGNFPGRFSGRQFSNSRSEMNVSTLELGDSALYLCASSLDWGAGELFFGEGSRLTVL.

This clonotype was counted only a few times. V and J are TRBV25-1 and TRBJ2-7; D ambiguous. The ends were cut back, 10 bases at V and 1 base at J, with 11 bases in the middle. The V gene's germline CDR1 is MGHDK and CDR2 SYGVNS. The CDR3 consists of 12 residues. CDR3 in amino acids: CATNSQSYEQYF. CDR3 bases: TGTGCCACCAACTCACAGTCCTACGAGCAGTACTTC.

This clonotype came up a few times. The V gene is TRBV28, the J gene TRBJ1-2; TRBD1 agrees at 8 bases. The CDR3 is 16 amino acids. V was pared by 5 bases and J by 3 bases, with 11 bases of the junction left unmatched. The germline V gene encodes CDR1 MDHEN and CDR2 SYDVKM. As DNA, the CDR3 is TGTGCCAGCAGTGAACAGGGACAGGCTCTCTACTATGGCTACACCTTC. Residues: CASSEQGQALYYGYTF.

The chain joins TRBV20-1 to TRBJ2-7, with TRBD1 identical over 7 bases. The CDR3 is made up of 12 amino acids. The V gene's germline CDR1 is DFQATT and CDR2 SNEGSKA (reference sequence). With V trimmed by 5 bases and J by 6 bases, 7 bases remained unmatched. Written as DNA, the CDR3 is TGCAGTGCTGATACAGGGGCTGGCGAGCAGTACTTC. Protein sequence: CSADTGAGEQYF.